This TCR beta chain was sequenced for a study of blood T cell repertoires in COVID-19. Per the germline V gene, CDR1 is SGHKS and CDR2 is YYEKEE (reference sequence). V shed 3 bases, J shed 2 bases, and the junction held 4 bases outside the gene matches. This CDR3 contains 14 residues. Profiling relied on immunoSEQ multiplex PCR, and the TCRdb table lists in-frame clones only, not all of them. The sample lists about 300,000 clones, approximately 90% occurring once. The sample was peripheral blood. The V and J genes are TRBV5-5 and TRBJ2-7, with 8 bases lining up with TRBD1. The clonotype was recovered from a woman in her twenties or thirties who had recovered from COVID-19. The CDR3 protein is CASSWSRGPYEQYF. CDR3 nucleotides: TGTGCCAGCAGCTGGTCCAGGGGGCCCTACGAGCAGTACTTC.